Listed below are T cell receptor beta chains from one sample, sequenced in a study of CD4 T cells in relation to SARS-CoV-2 and coronaviruses. No cognate antigen is known for these TCRs. The assay was immunoSEQ multiplex PCR, and TCRdb's table has in-frame clones only and misses some. This table has 40,000 to 50,000 clones, about 87% appearing once. Input material: naive CD4+ T cells from PBMCs, cultured in vitro. The origin of the receptors is an adult with COVID-19. Both conserved end residues are part of each CDR3. The D gene is left open where the match is weak. Clone size is stated in some rows and not others, as once, few, many or a class when expanded.

V: TRBV7-3; J: TRBJ1-1; size: few; D: NA; CDR3: CASSSGLNTEAFF; DNA: TGTGCCAGCAGCTCGGGATTGAACACTGAAGCTTTCTTT
V: TRBV28; J: TRBJ2-2; size: NA; D: TRBD1; CDR3: CASSSRGKLGELFF; DNA: TGTGCCAGCAGTTCCAGGGGGAAATTAGGGGAGCTGTTTTTT
V: TRBV5-1; J: TRBJ2-1; size: few; D: TRBD2; CDR3: CASSLGLSGSSYNEQFF; DNA: TGCGCCAGCAGCTTGGGCCTTAGCGGGAGCTCCTACAATGAGCAGTTCTTC
V: TRBV6-5; J: TRBJ1-4; size: NA; D: NA; CDR3: CASRKTDENEKLFF; DNA: TGTGCCAGCAGGAAGACTGACGAGAATGAAAAACTGTTTTTT
V: TRBV3-1/TRBV3-2; J: TRBJ1-2; size: few; D: NA; CDR3: CASSQGEGGYTF; DNA: TGTGCCAGCAGCCAAGGGGAGGGTGGCTACACCTTC
V: TRBV7-8; J: TRBJ2-7; size: NA; D: NA; CDR3: CASSPRWPSYEQYF; DNA: TGTGCCAGCAGCCCGAGGTGGCCCTCCTACGAGCAGTACTTC
V: TRBV5-1; J: TRBJ2-3; size: NA; D: TRBD2; CDR3: CASRYLAGGPTQYF; DNA: TGCGCCAGCAGGTACCTAGCGGGAGGGCCTACGCAGTATTTT
V: TRBV15; J: TRBJ2-3; size: NA; D: NA; CDR3: CATSRGERQSTDTQYF; DNA: TGTGCCACCAGCAGAGGGGAGCGACAGAGCACAGATACGCAGTATTTT
V: TRBV5-4; J: TRBJ2-2; size: few; D: NA; CDR3: CASSQHTQNTGELFF; DNA: TGTGCCAGCAGTCAACATACACAAAACACCGGGGAGCTGTTTTTT
V: TRBV18; J: TRBJ1-5; size: NA; D: NA; CDR3: CASSPGANQPQHF; DNA: TGTGCCAGCTCACCCGGGGCCAATCAGCCCCAGCATTTT
V: TRBV7-9; J: TRBJ2-5; size: once; D: NA; CDR3: CASSRWEEQTQYF; DNA: TGTGCCAGCTCAAGGTGGGAGGAACAGACCCAGTACTTC
V: TRBV5-6; J: TRBJ1-5; size: NA; D: NA; CDR3: CASSHWVDGYQPQHF; DNA: TGTGCCAGCAGCCATTGGGTGGACGGCTATCAGCCCCAGCATTTT
V: TRBV28; J: TRBJ2-1; size: once; D: TRBD2; CDR3: CASIALAPSSYNEQFF; DNA: TGTGCCAGCATTGCACTAGCGCCGAGCTCCTACAATGAGCAGTTCTTC
V: TRBV28; J: TRBJ2-7; size: NA; D: NA; CDR3: CASTLKGKGEQYF; DNA: TGTGCCAGCACCCTTAAGGGAAAAGGCGAGCAGTACTTC
V: TRBV11-2; J: TRBJ2-1; size: NA; D: TRBD2; CDR3: CASSLAHTSADYNEQFF; DNA: TGTGCCAGCAGCTTAGCCCATACTAGCGCCGACTACAATGAGCAGTTCTTC
V: TRBV4-1; J: TRBJ1-1; size: NA; D: NA; CDR3: CASSQEGGMNTEAFF; DNA: TGCGCCAGCAGCCAAGAGGGCGGAATGAACACTGAAGCTTTCTTT
V: TRBV6-6; J: TRBJ2-5; size: NA; D: TRBD1; CDR3: CASSGPGQGASETQYF; DNA: TGTGCCAGCAGTGGTCCGGGACAGGGGGCATCAGAGACCCAGTACTTC
V: TRBV2; J: TRBJ2-1; size: NA; D: TRBD2; CDR3: CASSQPGLGPYNEQFF; DNA: TGTGCCAGCAGTCAACCGGGACTAGGCCCCTACAATGAGCAGTTCTTC
V: TRBV18; J: TRBJ1-5; size: NA; D: NA; CDR3: CASSHRDNNQPQHF; DNA: TGTGCCAGCTCGCACCGGGACAACAATCAGCCCCAGCATTTT
V: TRBV19; J: TRBJ2-7; size: NA; D: TRBD2; CDR3: CASSIGLAGFDEQYF; DNA: TGTGCCAGTAGTATCGGGCTAGCGGGATTCGACGAGCAGTACTTC
V: TRBV4-2; J: TRBJ2-1; size: NA; D: TRBD2; CDR3: CASSQVGTSGYNEQFF; DNA: TGTGCCAGCAGCCAAGTGGGGACTAGCGGATACAATGAGCAGTTCTTC
V: TRBV12-3/TRBV12-4; J: TRBJ2-5; size: NA; D: NA; CDR3: CASSRAEETQYF; DNA: TGTGCCAGCAGTCGAGCGGAAGAGACCCAGTACTTC